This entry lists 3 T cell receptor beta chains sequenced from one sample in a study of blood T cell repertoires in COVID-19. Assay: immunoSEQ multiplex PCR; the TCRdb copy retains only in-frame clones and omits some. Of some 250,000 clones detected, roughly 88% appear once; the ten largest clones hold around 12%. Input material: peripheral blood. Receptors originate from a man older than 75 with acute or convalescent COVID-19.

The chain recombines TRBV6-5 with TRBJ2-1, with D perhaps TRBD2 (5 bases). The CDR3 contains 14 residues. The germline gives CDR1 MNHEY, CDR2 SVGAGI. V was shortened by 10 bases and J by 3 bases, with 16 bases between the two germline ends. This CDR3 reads CATTVHRDYNEQFF. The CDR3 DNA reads TGTGCCACCACAGTCCACCGGGACTACAATGAGCAGTTCTTC.

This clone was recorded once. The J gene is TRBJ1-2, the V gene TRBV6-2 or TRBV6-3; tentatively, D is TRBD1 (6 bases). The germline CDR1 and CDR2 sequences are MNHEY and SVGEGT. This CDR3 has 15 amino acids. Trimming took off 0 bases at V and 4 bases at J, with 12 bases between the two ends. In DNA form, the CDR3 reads TGTGCCAGCAGTTACTCGCCTGGGGACATCTATGGCTACACCTTC. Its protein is CASSYSPGDIYGYTF.

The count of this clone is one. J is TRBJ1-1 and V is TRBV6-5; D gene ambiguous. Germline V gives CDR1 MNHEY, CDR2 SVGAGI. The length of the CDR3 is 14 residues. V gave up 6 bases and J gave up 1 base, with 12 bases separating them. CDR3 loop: CASSGSYRNTEAFF. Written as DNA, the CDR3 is TGTGCCAGCAGCGGGAGTTACCGGAACACTGAAGCTTTCTTT.